The clone carrying this T cell receptor beta chain was seen repeatedly, ten times or more. Individual cDNA molecules in this library carried unique molecular identifiers. TCRdb independently ran MiXCR on the RACE reads; one entry per CDR3 protein. The sample has some 380,000 distinct CDR3 sequences, around 5% seen once. Time point in this sample: patch test 1, 2 weeks after DPC sensitization. Treatment in this sample: therapeutic diphenylcyclopropenone sensitization with weekly scalp DPC. The record originates from a study of human T cells and chemical hapten exposure. CDR3 size: 17 residues. Germline V lookup: CDR1 ENHRY, CDR2 SYGVKD. The ends lost 3 bases at V and 0 bases at J; junction bases unmatched: 7.

Sample: whole blood, taken in connection with sensitization to the hapten diphenylcyclopropenone (DPC). The genes are TRBV10-3 and TRBJ2-7; 11 positions match TRBD2. This receptor was obtained from a woman between 50 and 59 years old with alopecia areata. Some clones in this sample may be carry-over from other donors' samples. For the CDR3, the DNA is TGTGCCATCAGTGACACTAGCGGGGGCTACCTCTCCTACGAGCAGTACTTC. Amino acids: CAISDTSGGYLSYEQYF.